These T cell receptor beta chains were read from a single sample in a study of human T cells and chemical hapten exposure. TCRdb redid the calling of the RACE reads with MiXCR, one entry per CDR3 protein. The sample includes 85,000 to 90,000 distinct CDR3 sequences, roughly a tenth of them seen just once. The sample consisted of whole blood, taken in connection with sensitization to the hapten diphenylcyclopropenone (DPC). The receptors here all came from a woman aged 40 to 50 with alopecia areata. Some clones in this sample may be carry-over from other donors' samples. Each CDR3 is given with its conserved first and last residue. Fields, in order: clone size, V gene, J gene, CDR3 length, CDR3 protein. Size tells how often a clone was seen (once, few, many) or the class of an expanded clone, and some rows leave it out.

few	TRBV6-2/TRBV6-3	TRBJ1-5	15	CASSPHRLGDQPQHF
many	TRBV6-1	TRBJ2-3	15	CASSPGQVLTDTQYF
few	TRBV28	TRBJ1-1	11	CASTVNTEAFF
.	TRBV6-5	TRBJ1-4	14	CASSWGRESEKLFF
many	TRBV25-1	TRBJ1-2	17	CASSSTVGLSFNYGYTF
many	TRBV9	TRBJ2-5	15	CASSVGDDSQETQYF
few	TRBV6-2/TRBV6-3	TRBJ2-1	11	CASSDGGEQFF
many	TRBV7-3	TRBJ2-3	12	CASSLSVGTQYF
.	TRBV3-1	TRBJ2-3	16	CASSQGVAGPTDTQYF
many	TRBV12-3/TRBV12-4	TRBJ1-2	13	CASSSLQGEGYTF
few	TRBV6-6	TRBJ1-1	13	CATTFTLKTEAFF
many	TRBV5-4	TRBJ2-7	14	CASSLRGRSYEQYF
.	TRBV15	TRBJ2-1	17	CATSSRNGRDYYNEQFF
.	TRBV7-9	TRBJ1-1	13	CASSVLVAPEAFF
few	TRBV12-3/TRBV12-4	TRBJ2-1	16	CASSLVVAGGPHEQFF
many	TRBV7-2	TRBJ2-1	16	CASSLQGGMTHNEQFF
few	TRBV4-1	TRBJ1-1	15	CASSQVGAANTEAFF
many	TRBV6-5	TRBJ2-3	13	CASRSLYTDTQYF
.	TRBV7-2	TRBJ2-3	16	CASSSSSGGASDTQYF
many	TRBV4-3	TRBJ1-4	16	CASSQDSGGLGEKLFF
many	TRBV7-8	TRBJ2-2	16	CASSPTPDRPTGELFF
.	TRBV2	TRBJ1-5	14	CASSRTGGSQPQHF
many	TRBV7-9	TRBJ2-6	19	CASSLFQRRDLPGANVLTF
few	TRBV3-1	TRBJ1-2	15	CASSLRSGLPGGYTF
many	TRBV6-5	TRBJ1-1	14	CASSLGGGFLKAFF
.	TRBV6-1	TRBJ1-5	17	CASSEATTGRINQPQHF
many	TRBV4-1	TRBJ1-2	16	CASSHPGSSLRGGYTF
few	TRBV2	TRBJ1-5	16	CASREIWTAFNQPQHF
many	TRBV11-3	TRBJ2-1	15	CASSFGGDGNNEQFF
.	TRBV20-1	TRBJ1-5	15	CSAYIKGRGDQPQHF
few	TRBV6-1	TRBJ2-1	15	CASSEYQQGNSEQFF
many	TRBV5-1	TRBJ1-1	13	CASSLGTGTEAFF
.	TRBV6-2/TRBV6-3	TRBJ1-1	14	CASSYVLRMTEAFF
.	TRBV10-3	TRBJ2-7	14	CATDGGQGSYEQYF
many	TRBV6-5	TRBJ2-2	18	CASSYSGQGAGSTGELFF
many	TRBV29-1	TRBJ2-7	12	CSVRRDRDEQYF
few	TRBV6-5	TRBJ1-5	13	CASRGGLNQPQHF
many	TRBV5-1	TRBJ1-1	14	CASSLVSGDTEAFF
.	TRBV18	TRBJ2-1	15	CASSPPSGGNNEQFF
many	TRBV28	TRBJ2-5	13	CASTPPGKETQYF
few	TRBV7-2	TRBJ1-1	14	CASSIQGGNAEAFF
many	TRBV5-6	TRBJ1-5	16	CASTSRGRGYTQPQHF
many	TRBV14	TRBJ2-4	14	CASTTPLAKNIQYF
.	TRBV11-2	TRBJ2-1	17	CASSSGALAGAVHEQFF
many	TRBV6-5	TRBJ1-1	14	CASSYSVGEQKAFF
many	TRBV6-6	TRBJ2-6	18	CASSAPGTASSGANVLTF
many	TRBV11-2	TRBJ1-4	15	CASSFGTGHGEKLFF
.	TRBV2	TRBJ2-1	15	CASSASAGGPVEQFF
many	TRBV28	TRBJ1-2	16	CASSLLATTGAYGYTF
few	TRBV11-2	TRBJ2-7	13	CASSFGGGDEQYF
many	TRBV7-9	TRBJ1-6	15	CASSLGQAKNSPLHF